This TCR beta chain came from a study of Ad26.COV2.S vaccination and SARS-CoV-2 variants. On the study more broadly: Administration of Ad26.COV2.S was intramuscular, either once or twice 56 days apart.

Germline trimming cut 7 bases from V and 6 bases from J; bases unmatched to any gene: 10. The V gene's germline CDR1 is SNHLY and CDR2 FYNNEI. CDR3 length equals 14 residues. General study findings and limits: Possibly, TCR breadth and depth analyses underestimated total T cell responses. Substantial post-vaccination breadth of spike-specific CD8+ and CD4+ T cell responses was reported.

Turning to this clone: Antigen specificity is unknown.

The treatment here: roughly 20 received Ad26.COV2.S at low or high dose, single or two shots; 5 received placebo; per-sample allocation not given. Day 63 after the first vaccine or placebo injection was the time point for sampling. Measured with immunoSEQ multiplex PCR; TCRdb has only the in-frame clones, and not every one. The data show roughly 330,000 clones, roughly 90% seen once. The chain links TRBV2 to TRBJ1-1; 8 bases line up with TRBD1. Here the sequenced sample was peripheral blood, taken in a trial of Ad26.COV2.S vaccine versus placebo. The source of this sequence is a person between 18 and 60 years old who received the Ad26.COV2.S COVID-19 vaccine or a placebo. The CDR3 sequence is CASTRTGFRAEAFF. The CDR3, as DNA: TGTGCCAGCACCAGGACAGGGTTTCGCGCTGAAGCTTTCTTT.